This is a list of T cell receptor beta chains from one sample in a study of blood T cell repertoires in COVID-19. Produced via immunoSEQ multiplex PCR; TCRdb's table is partial and in-frame only. The sample carries roughly 250,000 clones, around 85% recorded once. What was sequenced was peripheral blood. Receptor source: a human donor with COVID-19, enrolled during active disease. The donor label of this sample is uncertain. Both conserved end residues are part of each CDR3. The order of the fields is CDR3 DNA, CDR3 protein, J gene, V gene, clone size, D gene. D genes are given only for firm matches. Clone size is not always given. Where it is, it says once, few, many or a class for expanded clones.

TGTGCCAGCAGCTTGGTCGGGGAAGAGACCCAGTACTTC,CASSLVGEETQYF,TRBJ2-5,TRBV5-6,-,-
TGTGCCAGCAGCTTAACACAGGGCTCCTACAATGAGCAGTTCTTC,CASSLTQGSYNEQFF,TRBJ2-1,TRBV7-8,-,-
TGTGCCATCAGTGAGTCCCGGGTGGAAGATTCACCCCTCCACTTT,CAISESRVEDSPLHF,TRBJ1-6,TRBV10-3,-,-
TGCGCCAGCAGCTTGACCGGGACAGAGGAAGAGACCCAGTACTTC,CASSLTGTEEETQYF,TRBJ2-5,TRBV5-1,-,TRBD1
TGTGCCACCTCACAGACAGGGGGAGGAAACACCATATATTTT,CATSQTGGGNTIYF,TRBJ1-3,TRBV7-8,-,TRBD1
TGTGCCTGGACCCCTGGGGACAGCGGCAATGAGCAGTTCTTC,CAWTPGDSGNEQFF,TRBJ2-1,TRBV30,-,TRBD1
TGTGCCAGCAGCTTGGACAGGGGGCTTAATTCACCCCTCCACTTT,CASSLDRGLNSPLHF,TRBJ1-6,TRBV7-3,once,TRBD1
TGTGCCAGTAGTATAGGGCTAACAGGGACCGCTGAAGCTTTCTTT,CASSIGLTGTAEAFF,TRBJ1-1,TRBV19,-,-
TGTGCCAGTAGTTTCCGGACTAGCGGACTCACAGATACGCAGTATTTT,CASSFRTSGLTDTQYF,TRBJ2-3,TRBV19,-,TRBD2
TGTGCCAGCAGCCCTGAAGGGGGGGGCGCGCCTTCCGAGCAGTACTTC,CASSPEGGGAPSEQYF,TRBJ2-7,TRBV7-3,-,-
TGTGCCAGCAGTTTCCGAGGAGAAAGCTCTGGAAACACCATATATTTT,CASSFRGESSGNTIYF,TRBJ1-3,TRBV6-5,-,-
TGTGCTAGCAGCCCGGGACAGGGCGGCACCGGGGAGCTGTTTTTT,CASSPGQGGTGELFF,TRBJ2-2,TRBV7-7,-,TRBD1
TGTGCCAGTAGTCTCGGAGGGATGAACACTGAAGCTTTCTTT,CASSLGGMNTEAFF,TRBJ1-1,TRBV19,-,-
TGTGCCAGCAGCCTAAACCGGGCGGGAGCGATCGGGGAGCTGTTTTTT,CASSLNRAGAIGELFF,TRBJ2-2,TRBV11-1,-,TRBD2